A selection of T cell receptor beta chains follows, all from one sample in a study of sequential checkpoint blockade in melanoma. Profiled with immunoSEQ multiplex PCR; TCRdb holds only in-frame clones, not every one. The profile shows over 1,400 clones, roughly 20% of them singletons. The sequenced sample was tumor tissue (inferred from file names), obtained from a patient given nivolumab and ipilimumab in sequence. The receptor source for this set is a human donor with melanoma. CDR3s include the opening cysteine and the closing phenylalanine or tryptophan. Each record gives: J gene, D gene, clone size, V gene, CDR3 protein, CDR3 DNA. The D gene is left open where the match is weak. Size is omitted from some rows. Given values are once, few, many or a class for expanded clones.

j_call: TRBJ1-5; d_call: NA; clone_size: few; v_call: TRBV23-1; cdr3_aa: CASSLLWDQPQHF; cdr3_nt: TGCGCCAGCAGCTTGTTGTGGGACCAGCCCCAGCATTTT
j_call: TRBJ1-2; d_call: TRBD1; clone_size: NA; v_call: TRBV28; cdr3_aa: CASSTGQGVVRHYGYTF; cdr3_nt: TGTGCCAGCAGTACCGGACAGGGGGTAGTTAGGCATTATGGCTACACCTTC
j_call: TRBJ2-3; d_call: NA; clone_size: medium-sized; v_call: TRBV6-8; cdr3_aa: CASSWASTDTQYF; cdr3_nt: TGTGCCAGCAGTTGGGCTAGCACAGATACGCAGTATTTT
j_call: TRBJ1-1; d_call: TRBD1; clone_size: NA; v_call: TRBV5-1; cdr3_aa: CASSFPDRENTEAFF; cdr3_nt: TGCGCCAGCAGCTTCCCGGACAGGGAGAACACTGAAGCTTTCTTT
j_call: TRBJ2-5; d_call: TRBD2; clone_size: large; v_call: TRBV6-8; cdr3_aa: CASSSGLVKTQYF; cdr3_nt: TGTGCCAGCAGTTCCGGACTAGTGAAGACCCAGTACTTC
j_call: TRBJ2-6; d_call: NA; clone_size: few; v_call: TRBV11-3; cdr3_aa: CASSLTVRAAGANVLTF; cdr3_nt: TGTGCCAGCAGCTTGACGGTCAGGGCCGCTGGGGCCAACGTCCTGACTTTC
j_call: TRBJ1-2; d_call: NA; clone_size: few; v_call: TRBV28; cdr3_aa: CASSPGGGFWGYTF; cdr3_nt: TGTGCCAGCAGTCCTGGCGGGGGGTTTTGGGGCTACACCTTC
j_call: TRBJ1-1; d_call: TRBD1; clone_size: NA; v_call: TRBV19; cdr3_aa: CASSSGTVMNTEAFF; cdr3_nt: TGTGCCAGTAGTAGCGGGACAGTTATGAACACTGAAGCTTTCTTT
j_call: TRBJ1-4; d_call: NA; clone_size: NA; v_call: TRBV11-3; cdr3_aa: CASSLAGRVGEKLFF; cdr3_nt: TGTGCCAGCAGCTTGGCCGGGCGGGTAGGAGAAAAACTGTTTTTT
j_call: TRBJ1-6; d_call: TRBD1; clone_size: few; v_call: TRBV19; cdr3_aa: CASRTGNSPLHF; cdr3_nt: TGTGCCAGTAGGACAGGGAATTCACCCCTCCACTTT
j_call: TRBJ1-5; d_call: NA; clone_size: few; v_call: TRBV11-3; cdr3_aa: CASSLGGVSAQPQHF; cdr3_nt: TGTGCCAGCAGCTTAGGTGGGGTATCGGCTCAGCCCCAGCATTTT
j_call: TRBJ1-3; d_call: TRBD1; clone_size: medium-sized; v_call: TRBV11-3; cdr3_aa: CASSPRDRGNTIYF; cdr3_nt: TGTGCCAGCAGCCCCCGGGACAGAGGAAACACCATATATTTT
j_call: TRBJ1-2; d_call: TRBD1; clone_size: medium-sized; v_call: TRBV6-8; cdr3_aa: CAAGSATPGGSNYGYTF; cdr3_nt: TGTGCCGCAGGGTCAGCCACCCCAGGGGGTAGCAACTATGGCTACACCTTC
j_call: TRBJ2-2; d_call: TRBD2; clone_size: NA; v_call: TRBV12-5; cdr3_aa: CATKYLAGGPPNTGELFF; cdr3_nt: TGTGCCACCAAATACCTAGCGGGGGGGCCCCCGAACACCGGGGAGCTGTTTTTT
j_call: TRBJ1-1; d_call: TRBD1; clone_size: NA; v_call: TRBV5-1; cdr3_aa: CASSSQTGAGTEAFF; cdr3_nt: TGCGCCAGCAGCTCACAGACAGGGGCGGGCACTGAAGCTTTCTTT
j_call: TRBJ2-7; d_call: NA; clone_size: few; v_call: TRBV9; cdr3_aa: CASGDASSYEQYF; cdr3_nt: TGTGCCAGCGGCGACGCGAGCTCCTACGAGCAGTACTTC
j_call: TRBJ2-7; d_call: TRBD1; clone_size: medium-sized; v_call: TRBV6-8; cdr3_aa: CASSYSYRGSYEQYF; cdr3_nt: TGTGCCAGCAGTTACTCGTACAGGGGGTCCTACGAGCAGTACTTC
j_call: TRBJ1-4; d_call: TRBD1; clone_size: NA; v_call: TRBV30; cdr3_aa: CAWRRTGSNEKLFF; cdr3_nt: TGTGCCTGGAGACGGACAGGCTCTAATGAAAAACTGTTTTTT
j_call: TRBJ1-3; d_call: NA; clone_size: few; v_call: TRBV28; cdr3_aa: CASSFLSGNTIYF; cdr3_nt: TGTGCCAGCAGTTTCCTTTCCGGAAACACCATATATTTT
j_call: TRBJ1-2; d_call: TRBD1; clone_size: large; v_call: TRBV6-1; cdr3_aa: CASSEEAGGAGYTF; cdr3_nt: TGTGCCAGCAGTGAAGAGGCAGGGGGCGCGGGCTACACCTTC
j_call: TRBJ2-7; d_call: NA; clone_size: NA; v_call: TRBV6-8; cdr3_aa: CASSEQITVVYEQYF; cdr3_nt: TGTGCCAGCAGTGAGCAGATCACGGTCGTCTACGAGCAGTACTTC
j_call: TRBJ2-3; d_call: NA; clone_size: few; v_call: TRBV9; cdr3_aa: CASSPTGLITDTQYF; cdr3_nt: TGTGCCAGCAGTCCGACGGGACTCATCACAGATACGCAGTATTTT
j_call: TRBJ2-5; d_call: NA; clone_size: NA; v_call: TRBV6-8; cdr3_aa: CASSPVFEETQYF; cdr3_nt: TGTGCCAGCAGTCCAGTTTTCGAAGAGACCCAGTACTTC
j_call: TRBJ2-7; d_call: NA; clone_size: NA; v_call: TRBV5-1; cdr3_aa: CASSWGGRESEQYF; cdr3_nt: TGCGCCAGCAGCTGGGGGGGCAGGGAATCCGAGCAGTACTTC
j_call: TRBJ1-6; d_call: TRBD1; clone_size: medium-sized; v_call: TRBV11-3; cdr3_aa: CASSIYRGSSYNSPLHF; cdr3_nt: TGTGCCAGCAGCATATACAGGGGGAGCTCCTATAATTCACCCCTCCACTTT
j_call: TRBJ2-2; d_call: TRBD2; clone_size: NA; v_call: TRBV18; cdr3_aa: CASSRDYLNTGELFF; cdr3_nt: TGTGCCAGCTCACGGGACTATCTTAACACCGGGGAGCTGTTTTTT
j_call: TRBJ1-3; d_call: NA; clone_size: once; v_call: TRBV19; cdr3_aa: CASSIWQISGNTIYF; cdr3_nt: TGTGCCAGTAGTATCTGGCAGATCTCTGGAAACACCATATATTTT
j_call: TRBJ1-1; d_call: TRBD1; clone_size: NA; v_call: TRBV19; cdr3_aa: CASSIAGQVNTEAFF; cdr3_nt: TGTGCCAGTAGTATAGCTGGACAGGTGAACACTGAAGCTTTCTTT
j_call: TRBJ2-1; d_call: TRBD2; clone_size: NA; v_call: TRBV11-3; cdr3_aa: CASSLTFYRVGTSGSNEQFF; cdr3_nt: TGTGCCAGCAGCTTAACATTTTACAGGGTAGGGACTAGCGGGAGCAATGAGCAGTTCTTC
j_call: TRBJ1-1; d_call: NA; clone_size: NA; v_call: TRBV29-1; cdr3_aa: CSVARFGTEAFF; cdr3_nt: TGCAGCGTTGCGAGATTTGGCACTGAAGCTTTCTTT
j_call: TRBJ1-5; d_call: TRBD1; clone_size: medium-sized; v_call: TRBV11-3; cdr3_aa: CASSPQGGIQPQHF; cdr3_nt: TGTGCCAGCAGCCCCCAGGGGGGGATCCAGCCCCAGCATTTT
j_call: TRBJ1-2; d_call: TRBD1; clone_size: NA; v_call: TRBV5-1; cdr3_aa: CASSPGTGGYGYTF; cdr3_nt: TGCGCCAGCAGCCCCGGGACAGGGGGCTATGGCTACACCTTC
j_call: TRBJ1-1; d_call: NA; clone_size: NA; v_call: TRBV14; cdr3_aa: CASSLRGSTEAFF; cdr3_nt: TGTGCCAGCAGCCTGAGGGGAAGCACTGAAGCTTTCTTT
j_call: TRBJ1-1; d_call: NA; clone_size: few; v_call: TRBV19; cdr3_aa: CASSGGTPWLAFF; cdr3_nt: TGTGCCAGTAGTGGTGGGACGCCCTGGCTAGCTTTCTTT
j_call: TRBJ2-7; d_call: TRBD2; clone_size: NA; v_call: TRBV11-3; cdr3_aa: CASSLGTSGSRDEQYF; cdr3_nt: TGTGCCAGCAGCTTGGGGACTAGCGGGAGTCGGGACGAGCAGTACTTC
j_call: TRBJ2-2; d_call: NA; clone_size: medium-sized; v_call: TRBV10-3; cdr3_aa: CAISESDFQGALSTGELFF; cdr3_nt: TGTGCCATCAGTGAGTCCGACTTTCAAGGGGCACTTAGCACCGGGGAGCTGTTTTTT
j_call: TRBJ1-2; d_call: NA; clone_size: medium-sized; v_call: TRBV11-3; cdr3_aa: CASSHILINYGYTF; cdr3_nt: TGTGCCAGCAGCCATATACTGATTAACTATGGCTACACCTTC
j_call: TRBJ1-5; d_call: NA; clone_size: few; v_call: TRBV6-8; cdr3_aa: CASSYSRLRTEYFRNQPQHF; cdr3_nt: TGTGCCAGCAGTTACTCGAGATTAAGGACAGAGTATTTTCGCAATCAGCCCCAGCATTTT
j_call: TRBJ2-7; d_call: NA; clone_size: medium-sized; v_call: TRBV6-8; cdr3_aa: CASSLRGSVYEQYF; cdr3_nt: TGTGCCAGCTCACTACGGGGCAGCGTCTACGAGCAGTACTTC
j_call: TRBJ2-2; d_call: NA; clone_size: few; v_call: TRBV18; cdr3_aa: CASSPLPLSGANTGELFF; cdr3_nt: TGTGCCAGCTCACCACTTCCCTTGTCGGGAGCGAACACCGGGGAGCTGTTTTTT
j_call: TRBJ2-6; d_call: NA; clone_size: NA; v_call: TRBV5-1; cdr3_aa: CASSYGPPGSGANVLTF; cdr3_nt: TGCGCCAGCAGCTATGGACCGCCTGGCTCTGGGGCCAACGTCCTGACTTTC
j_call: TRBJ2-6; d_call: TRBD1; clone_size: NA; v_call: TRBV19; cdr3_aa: CASSIGQGASGANVLTF; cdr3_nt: TGTGCCAGTAGTATTGGGCAGGGGGCATCTGGGGCCAACGTCCTGACTTTC
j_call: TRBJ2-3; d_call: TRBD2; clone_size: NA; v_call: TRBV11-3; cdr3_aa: CASSFRLAPDTQYF; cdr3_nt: TGTGCCAGCAGCTTCAGACTAGCTCCAGATACGCAGTATTTT
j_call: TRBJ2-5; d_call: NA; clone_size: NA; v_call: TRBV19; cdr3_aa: CASSKSLGQETQYF; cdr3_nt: TGTGCCAGTAGTAAAAGCCTGGGGCAAGAGACCCAGTACTTC
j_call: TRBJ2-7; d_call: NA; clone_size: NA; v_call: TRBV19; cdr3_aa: CASSPDPGATHEQYF; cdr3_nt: TGTGCCAGTAGCCCCGATCCCGGGGCCACCCACGAGCAGTACTTC